Following are 26 T cell receptor beta chains from one sample sequenced in a study of memory CD4+ T cells and cytomegalovirus serostatus. The sort gate was single viable CD3+CD4+CD8-CD45RO+ cells for memory CD4+ T cells. TCRdb keeps only in-frame clones here, not all; method: immunoSEQ multiplex PCR. This sample has around 60,000 clones, with more than 70% found just once. The sequencing sample was made of memory CD4+ T cells from blood. All receptors come from an adult in good health and CMV-seronegative.

This chain connects TRBV28 to TRBJ2-3; D remains ambiguous. Germline V gene sequence: CDR1 MDHEN, CDR2 SYDVKM. The CDR3 contains 12 residues. Between the trimmed V and J ends, which lost 5 bases and 3 bases, there was a span of 6 bases. CDR3 sequence reads: CASSLRTDTQYF. The CDR3 DNA follows: TGTGCCAGCAGTCTGCGAACAGATACGCAGTATTTT.

V usage is TRBV28 and J usage is TRBJ2-7; D unresolved. This CDR3 is 17 amino acids long. With 6 bases removed from V and 0 bases from J, the gap between germline ends came to 21 bases. The V gene's germline CDR1 is MDHEN and CDR2 SYDVKM. The chain's CDR3 is CASRLRNSGLSSYEQYF. In DNA form, the CDR3 reads TGTGCCAGCAGGCTACGTAACAGTGGCTTAAGCTCCTACGAGCAGTACTTC. Complete variable domain (other parts from reference TRBV28 and TRBJ2-7): DVKVTQSSRYLVKRTGEKVFLECVQDMDHENMFWYRQDPGLGLRLIYFSYDVKMKEKGDIPEGYSVSREKKERFSLILESASTNQTSMYLCASRLRNSGLSSYEQYFGPGTRLTVT.

The rearrangement uses TRBV2 and TRBJ1-5, with D perhaps matching TRBD1 (5 bases). The germline CDR1 and CDR2 sequences are SNHLY and FYNNEI. This CDR3 is 15 amino acids long. V gave up 2 bases and J gave up 2 bases, with 10 bases separating them. The CDR3 bases are TGTGCCAGCAGTGAAAGGTCGGGGGGCAATCAGCCCCAGCATTTT. Protein: CASSERSGGNQPQHF.

The chain carries TRBV9 and TRBJ2-3, with D possibly matching TRBD2 (6 bases). Between the trimmed V and J ends, which lost 1 base and 0 bases, there was a span of 9 bases. CDR3 length: 15 residues. The germline CDR1 and CDR2 sequences are SGDLS and YYNGEE. CDR3 in DNA: TGTGCCAGCAGCGTAATGGCGGGGAGCACAGATACGCAGTATTTT. Its protein product is CASSVMAGSTDTQYF.

The CDR3 bases are TGTGCCAGCAGCTCAAGGTTGGGACAGGGGCTTAAAAACTATGGCTACACCTTC. Its translation is CASSSRLGQGLKNYGYTF. The V call is TRBV7-8, the J call TRBJ1-2; 10 nucleotides agree with TRBD1. The germline CDR1 and CDR2 sequences are SGHVS and FQNEAQ. The CDR3 consists of 18 residues. J lost 2 bases, V lost 4 bases, and 13 bases had no gene match.

A single count supports this clone. The chain is built from TRBV13 and TRBJ2-2; no clear D. V dropped 0 bases and J dropped 7 bases, with 3 bases sitting between them. This CDR3 region has 12 residues. CDR1 and CDR2 (germline): PRHDT, FYEKMQ (reference sequence). CDR3 in amino acids: CASSLGLGELFF. In DNA, the CDR3 is TGTGCCAGCAGCTTAGGGCTCGGGGAGCTGTTTTTT.

This clone appeared many times. This sequence joins TRBV4-2 and TRBJ1-6; D is unresolved. In germline, CDR1 is LGHNA, CDR2 YNFKEQ. Trimming removed 0 bases at V and 7 bases at J, with 13 bases between. The CDR3 totals 16 residues. As DNA, the CDR3 is TGTGCCAGCAGCCAAGATCAAATCGTCTGGAATTCACCCCTCCACTTT. It encodes CASSQDQIVWNSPLHF.

V usage is TRBV10-1 and J usage is TRBJ1-5; possibly TRBD1 for D (6 bases). V shed 0 bases and J shed 0 bases, with 21 bases lying between them. Germline CDR1 WNHNN, CDR2 SYGVQD (reference sequence). The CDR3 is made up of 20 amino acids. DNA for the CDR3: TGCGCCAGCAGTGAGTCGCAGGGTGGCCGGGACAAATATAGCAATCAGCCCCAGCATTTT. Translated: CASSESQGGRDKYSNQPQHF.

The chain links TRBV5-1 to TRBJ2-3; D possibly uses TRBD1 or TRBD2 (6 bases each). There are 16 residues in the CDR3. Germline values: CDR1 SGHRS, CDR2 YFSETQ. V was cut by 1 base and J by 3 bases, with 15 bases left in between. The CDR3 protein is CASSLIGGAGTDTQYF. The CDR3 DNA sequence: TGCGCCAGCAGCTTGATCGGGGGCGCTGGGACAGATACGCAGTATTTT.

This clone was observed a few times. V is TRBV5-1 and J is TRBJ1-6, with D maybe TRBD1 (5 bases). The germline CDR1 and CDR2 sequences are SGHRS and YFSETQ. Trimming pared 0 bases from V and 6 bases from J, leaving 10 bases between. There are 15 residues in the CDR3. Here the CDR3 DNA reads TGCGCCAGCAGCTTGGAGGGGCTGGGTAATTCACCCCTCCACTTT. It specifies CASSLEGLGNSPLHF.

The chain joins TRBV7-2 to TRBJ2-2, with 8 bases matching TRBD1. After removal of 5 bases from V and 7 bases from J, the junction contained 6 bases not matched to a gene. This CDR3 contains 14 residues. Germline V gives CDR1 SGHTA, CDR2 FQGNSA. The CDR3 loop reads CASSQGAEGGELFF. The CDR3 bases are TGTGCCAGCAGCCAGGGGGCCGAGGGCGGGGAGCTGTTTTTT.

V is TRBV20-1 and J is TRBJ1-2; D call uncertain. CDR1 DFQATT and CDR2 SNEGSKA come from the germline V gene (reference sequence). CDR3 size: 11 residues. V shed 3 bases and J shed 6 bases, with 8 bases lying between them. The CDR3 DNA reads as TGCAGTGCTAGCGTCAATGATGGCTACACCTTC. Translated: CSASVNDGYTF.

The genes are TRBV4-1 and TRBJ2-2, with 8 bases lining up with TRBD1. The CDR3 length is 16 residues. V trimming: 4 bases; J trimming: 7 bases; junction bases outside the gene matches: 11. Germline lookup yields CDR1 MGHRA and CDR2 YSYEKL. CDR3 in amino acids: CASSLGQGASHGELFF. The CDR3 DNA follows: TGCGCCAGCAGCCTCGGGCAGGGGGCTTCTCACGGGGAGCTGTTTTTT.

This clone was found many times. The chain is built from TRBV7-9 and TRBJ1-3, with 8 bases fitting TRBD1. This CDR3 region has 16 residues. CDR1 is SEHNR, CDR2 FQNEAQ, per germline (reference sequence). The ends lost 5 bases at V and 3 bases at J; junction bases unmatched: 9. The DNA for the CDR3 is TGTGCCAGCAGCCCCGGGACAGGAGATTATGGAAACACCATATATTTT. Its protein product is CASSPGTGDYGNTIYF.

V gene TRBV5-5 combines with J gene TRBJ1-5; D unclear. V lost 5 bases, J lost 2 bases, and 14 bases lay in between. Looked up from germline, CDR1 is SGHKS and CDR2 is YYEKEE (reference sequence). The length of the CDR3 is 15 residues. DNA of the CDR3: TGTGCCAGCAGTTCGGACGTTGTAGGCAATCAGCCCCAGCATTTT. Its translation is CASSSDVVGNQPQHF. The full variable domain, in which reference TRBV5-5 and TRBJ1-5 provide the parts outside the CDR3, is DAGVTQSPTHLIKTRGQQVTLRCSPISGHKSVSWYQQVLGQGPQFIFQYYEKEERGRGNFPDRFSARQFPNYSSELNVNALLLGDSALYLCASSSDVVGNQPQHFGDGTRLSIL.

The chain joins TRBV5-6 to TRBJ1-2; D is uncertain. Trimming pared 4 bases from V and 0 bases from J, leaving 4 bases between. Germline V gene data show CDR1 as SGHDT and CDR2 as YYEEEE. This CDR3 is built from 12 residues. For the CDR3, the DNA is TGTGCCAGCAGCACAGCTAACTATGGCTACACCTTC. This sequence encodes CASSTANYGYTF.

This clone was seen a few times. The rearrangement links TRBV7-2 to TRBJ2-1; D unresolved. From germline, CDR1 is SGHTA and CDR2 FQGNSA. The CDR3 length is 13 residues. The V and J ends lost 8 bases and 4 bases respectively, with 12 bases between them. This CDR3 is CASGPKGYNEQFF. The CDR3 coding sequence is TGTGCCAGCGGTCCTAAAGGATACAATGAGCAGTTCTTC.

The chain carries TRBV5-1 and TRBJ2-3; possibly TRBD1 for D (5 bases). The V gene lost 7 bases and the J gene lost 5 bases, with 17 bases spanning the gap. The CDR3 is 14 residues long. CDR1 SGHRS and CDR2 YFSETQ come from the germline V gene. CDR3 nucleotide sequence: TGCGCCAGCCAGGAAGGGGTAGTAATAGATACGCAGTATTTT. This codes for CASQEGVVIDTQYF. The full variable domain, in which reference TRBV5-1 and TRBJ2-3 provide the parts outside the CDR3, is KAGVTQTPRYLIKTRGQQVTLSCSPISGHRSVSWYQQTPGQGLQFLFEYFSETQRNKGNFPGRFSGRQFSNSRSEMNVSTLELGDSALYLCASQEGVVIDTQYFGPGTRLTVL.

The chain combines TRBV30 with TRBJ2-2; 7 bases are a match to TRBD1. V lost 8 bases to trimming and J lost 2 bases; unmatched junction nucleotides: 8. Per the germline V gene, CDR1 is GTSNPN and CDR2 is SVGIG (reference sequence). The CDR3 extends over 14 amino acids. The CDR3 sequence is CAGMTGSNTGELFF. DNA for the CDR3: TGTGCCGGGATGACAGGGTCTAACACCGGGGAGCTGTTTTTT.

The rearrangement uses TRBV6-5 and TRBJ2-2; D perhaps matches TRBD1 (6 bases). The CDR3 contains 13 residues. Germline V CDR1 and CDR2: MNHEY, SVGAGI. Trimming stripped 5 bases from V and 7 bases from J, with 11 bases between. The CDR3 DNA reads TGTGCCAGCAGTCGCGGACAGCACGGGGAGCTGTTTTTT. Its translation is CASSRGQHGELFF.

The rearrangement uses TRBV29-1 and TRBJ1-2; weak D call: TRBD1 (6 bases). Germline CDR1 reads SQVTM; CDR2 reads ANQGSEA. The ends were cut back, 3 bases at V and 6 bases at J, with 11 bases in the middle. The CDR3 runs to 12 residues. This CDR3 is CSVEDSIHGYTF. The CDR3 nucleotides read TGCAGCGTTGAGGACAGTATCCATGGCTACACCTTC.

This clone is deemed medium-sized. CDR3 sequence (DNA): TGTGCCAGCGCGACAGGGTCCACTGAAGCTTTCTTT. It specifies CASATGSTEAFF. This sequence joins TRBV28 and TRBJ1-1; 7 nucleotides agree with TRBD1. The CDR3 is 12 amino acids. Looked up from germline, CDR1 is MDHEN and CDR2 is SYDVKM. V lost 8 bases, J lost 4 bases, and 4 bases stayed unmatched.

The chain carries TRBV10-3 and TRBJ1-4; weak D call: TRBD1 (6 bases). The CDR3 is 14 amino acids. Germline CDR1 reads ENHRY; CDR2 reads SYGVKD. V was pared by 4 bases and J by 3 bases, with 9 bases between. In nucleotides, the CDR3 is TGTGCCATCAGTGCAAGGGGGTCTAATGAAAAACTGTTTTTT. Protein: CAISARGSNEKLFF.

The chain uses TRBV5-6 and TRBJ1-6, with D maybe TRBD1 (6 bases). The CDR3 consists of 15 residues. Looked up from germline, CDR1 is SGHDT and CDR2 is YYEEEE. Trimming shortened V by 1 base and J by 10 bases, and 15 bases separated the two germline ends. The CDR3 bases are TGTGCCAGCAGCTTGCCACCGGGACAAACATCACCCCTCCACTTT. It specifies CASSLPPGQTSPLHF. Full variable domain (outside the CDR3, taken from reference TRBV5-6 and TRBJ1-6): DAGVTQSPTHLIKTRGQQVTLRCSPKSGHDTVSWYQQALGQGPQFIFQYYEEEERQRGNFPDRFSGHQFPNYSSELNVNALLLGDSALYLCASSLPPGQTSPLHFGNGTRLTVT.

The rearrangement links TRBV5-5 to TRBJ2-6; D is unclear. Per germline, CDR1 SGHKS and CDR2 YYEKEE (reference sequence). This CDR3 comprises 15 residues. V shed 2 bases and J shed 0 bases, with 6 bases lying between them. The CDR3 loop is CASSFGRSGANVLTF. CDR3 in DNA: TGTGCCAGCAGCTTTGGTCGCTCTGGGGCCAACGTCCTGACTTTC.

The CDR3 region is CASSFKVPGGYTGELFF. The DNA for the CDR3 is TGTGCCAGCAGTTTCAAGGTGCCAGGGGGATACACCGGGGAGCTGTTTTTT. The chain carries TRBV27 and TRBJ2-2; 7 nucleotides line up with TRBD1. The CDR3 sequence is 17 residues long. The V segment lost 3 bases and the J segment 3 bases; nucleotides outside the gene matches: 10. The germline CDR1 and CDR2 sequences are MNHEY and SMNVEV (reference sequence).